This section outlines one T cell receptor (beta chain) sequence together with its context. What it recognizes is unknown. The data were obtained in a study of cytomegalovirus exposure and HLA in healthy donors. Study results and limitations: Reportedly, diagnosis of cytomegalovirus status by the classifier showed high specificity and sensitivity. Through in vitro validation, three CMV-associated chains were shown to be specific for CMV antigens.

CDR3 length: 13 amino acids. Unmatched junction bases numbered 10, after V lost 3 bases and J lost 11 bases. Germline V gene data show CDR1 as SGHRS and CDR2 as YFSETQ. Healthy bone marrow donors made up the cohort. The PCR used 60 Vbeta and 13 Jbeta primers. Sequencing used immunoSEQ multiplex PCR; TCRdb keeps in-frame clones, though not all of them. The data hold roughly 180,000 clones, with approximately 88% observed a single time. The TCR comes from a man under 40 in good health and CMV-seronegative. This chain uses TRBV5-1 with TRBJ2-5, with 7 positions matching TRBD2. Sequences were obtained from PBMCs. CDR3 in DNA: TGCGCCAGCAGCTCGAAGCGGGGAGTTGAGCAGTACTTC. Protein product: CASSSKRGVEQYF.